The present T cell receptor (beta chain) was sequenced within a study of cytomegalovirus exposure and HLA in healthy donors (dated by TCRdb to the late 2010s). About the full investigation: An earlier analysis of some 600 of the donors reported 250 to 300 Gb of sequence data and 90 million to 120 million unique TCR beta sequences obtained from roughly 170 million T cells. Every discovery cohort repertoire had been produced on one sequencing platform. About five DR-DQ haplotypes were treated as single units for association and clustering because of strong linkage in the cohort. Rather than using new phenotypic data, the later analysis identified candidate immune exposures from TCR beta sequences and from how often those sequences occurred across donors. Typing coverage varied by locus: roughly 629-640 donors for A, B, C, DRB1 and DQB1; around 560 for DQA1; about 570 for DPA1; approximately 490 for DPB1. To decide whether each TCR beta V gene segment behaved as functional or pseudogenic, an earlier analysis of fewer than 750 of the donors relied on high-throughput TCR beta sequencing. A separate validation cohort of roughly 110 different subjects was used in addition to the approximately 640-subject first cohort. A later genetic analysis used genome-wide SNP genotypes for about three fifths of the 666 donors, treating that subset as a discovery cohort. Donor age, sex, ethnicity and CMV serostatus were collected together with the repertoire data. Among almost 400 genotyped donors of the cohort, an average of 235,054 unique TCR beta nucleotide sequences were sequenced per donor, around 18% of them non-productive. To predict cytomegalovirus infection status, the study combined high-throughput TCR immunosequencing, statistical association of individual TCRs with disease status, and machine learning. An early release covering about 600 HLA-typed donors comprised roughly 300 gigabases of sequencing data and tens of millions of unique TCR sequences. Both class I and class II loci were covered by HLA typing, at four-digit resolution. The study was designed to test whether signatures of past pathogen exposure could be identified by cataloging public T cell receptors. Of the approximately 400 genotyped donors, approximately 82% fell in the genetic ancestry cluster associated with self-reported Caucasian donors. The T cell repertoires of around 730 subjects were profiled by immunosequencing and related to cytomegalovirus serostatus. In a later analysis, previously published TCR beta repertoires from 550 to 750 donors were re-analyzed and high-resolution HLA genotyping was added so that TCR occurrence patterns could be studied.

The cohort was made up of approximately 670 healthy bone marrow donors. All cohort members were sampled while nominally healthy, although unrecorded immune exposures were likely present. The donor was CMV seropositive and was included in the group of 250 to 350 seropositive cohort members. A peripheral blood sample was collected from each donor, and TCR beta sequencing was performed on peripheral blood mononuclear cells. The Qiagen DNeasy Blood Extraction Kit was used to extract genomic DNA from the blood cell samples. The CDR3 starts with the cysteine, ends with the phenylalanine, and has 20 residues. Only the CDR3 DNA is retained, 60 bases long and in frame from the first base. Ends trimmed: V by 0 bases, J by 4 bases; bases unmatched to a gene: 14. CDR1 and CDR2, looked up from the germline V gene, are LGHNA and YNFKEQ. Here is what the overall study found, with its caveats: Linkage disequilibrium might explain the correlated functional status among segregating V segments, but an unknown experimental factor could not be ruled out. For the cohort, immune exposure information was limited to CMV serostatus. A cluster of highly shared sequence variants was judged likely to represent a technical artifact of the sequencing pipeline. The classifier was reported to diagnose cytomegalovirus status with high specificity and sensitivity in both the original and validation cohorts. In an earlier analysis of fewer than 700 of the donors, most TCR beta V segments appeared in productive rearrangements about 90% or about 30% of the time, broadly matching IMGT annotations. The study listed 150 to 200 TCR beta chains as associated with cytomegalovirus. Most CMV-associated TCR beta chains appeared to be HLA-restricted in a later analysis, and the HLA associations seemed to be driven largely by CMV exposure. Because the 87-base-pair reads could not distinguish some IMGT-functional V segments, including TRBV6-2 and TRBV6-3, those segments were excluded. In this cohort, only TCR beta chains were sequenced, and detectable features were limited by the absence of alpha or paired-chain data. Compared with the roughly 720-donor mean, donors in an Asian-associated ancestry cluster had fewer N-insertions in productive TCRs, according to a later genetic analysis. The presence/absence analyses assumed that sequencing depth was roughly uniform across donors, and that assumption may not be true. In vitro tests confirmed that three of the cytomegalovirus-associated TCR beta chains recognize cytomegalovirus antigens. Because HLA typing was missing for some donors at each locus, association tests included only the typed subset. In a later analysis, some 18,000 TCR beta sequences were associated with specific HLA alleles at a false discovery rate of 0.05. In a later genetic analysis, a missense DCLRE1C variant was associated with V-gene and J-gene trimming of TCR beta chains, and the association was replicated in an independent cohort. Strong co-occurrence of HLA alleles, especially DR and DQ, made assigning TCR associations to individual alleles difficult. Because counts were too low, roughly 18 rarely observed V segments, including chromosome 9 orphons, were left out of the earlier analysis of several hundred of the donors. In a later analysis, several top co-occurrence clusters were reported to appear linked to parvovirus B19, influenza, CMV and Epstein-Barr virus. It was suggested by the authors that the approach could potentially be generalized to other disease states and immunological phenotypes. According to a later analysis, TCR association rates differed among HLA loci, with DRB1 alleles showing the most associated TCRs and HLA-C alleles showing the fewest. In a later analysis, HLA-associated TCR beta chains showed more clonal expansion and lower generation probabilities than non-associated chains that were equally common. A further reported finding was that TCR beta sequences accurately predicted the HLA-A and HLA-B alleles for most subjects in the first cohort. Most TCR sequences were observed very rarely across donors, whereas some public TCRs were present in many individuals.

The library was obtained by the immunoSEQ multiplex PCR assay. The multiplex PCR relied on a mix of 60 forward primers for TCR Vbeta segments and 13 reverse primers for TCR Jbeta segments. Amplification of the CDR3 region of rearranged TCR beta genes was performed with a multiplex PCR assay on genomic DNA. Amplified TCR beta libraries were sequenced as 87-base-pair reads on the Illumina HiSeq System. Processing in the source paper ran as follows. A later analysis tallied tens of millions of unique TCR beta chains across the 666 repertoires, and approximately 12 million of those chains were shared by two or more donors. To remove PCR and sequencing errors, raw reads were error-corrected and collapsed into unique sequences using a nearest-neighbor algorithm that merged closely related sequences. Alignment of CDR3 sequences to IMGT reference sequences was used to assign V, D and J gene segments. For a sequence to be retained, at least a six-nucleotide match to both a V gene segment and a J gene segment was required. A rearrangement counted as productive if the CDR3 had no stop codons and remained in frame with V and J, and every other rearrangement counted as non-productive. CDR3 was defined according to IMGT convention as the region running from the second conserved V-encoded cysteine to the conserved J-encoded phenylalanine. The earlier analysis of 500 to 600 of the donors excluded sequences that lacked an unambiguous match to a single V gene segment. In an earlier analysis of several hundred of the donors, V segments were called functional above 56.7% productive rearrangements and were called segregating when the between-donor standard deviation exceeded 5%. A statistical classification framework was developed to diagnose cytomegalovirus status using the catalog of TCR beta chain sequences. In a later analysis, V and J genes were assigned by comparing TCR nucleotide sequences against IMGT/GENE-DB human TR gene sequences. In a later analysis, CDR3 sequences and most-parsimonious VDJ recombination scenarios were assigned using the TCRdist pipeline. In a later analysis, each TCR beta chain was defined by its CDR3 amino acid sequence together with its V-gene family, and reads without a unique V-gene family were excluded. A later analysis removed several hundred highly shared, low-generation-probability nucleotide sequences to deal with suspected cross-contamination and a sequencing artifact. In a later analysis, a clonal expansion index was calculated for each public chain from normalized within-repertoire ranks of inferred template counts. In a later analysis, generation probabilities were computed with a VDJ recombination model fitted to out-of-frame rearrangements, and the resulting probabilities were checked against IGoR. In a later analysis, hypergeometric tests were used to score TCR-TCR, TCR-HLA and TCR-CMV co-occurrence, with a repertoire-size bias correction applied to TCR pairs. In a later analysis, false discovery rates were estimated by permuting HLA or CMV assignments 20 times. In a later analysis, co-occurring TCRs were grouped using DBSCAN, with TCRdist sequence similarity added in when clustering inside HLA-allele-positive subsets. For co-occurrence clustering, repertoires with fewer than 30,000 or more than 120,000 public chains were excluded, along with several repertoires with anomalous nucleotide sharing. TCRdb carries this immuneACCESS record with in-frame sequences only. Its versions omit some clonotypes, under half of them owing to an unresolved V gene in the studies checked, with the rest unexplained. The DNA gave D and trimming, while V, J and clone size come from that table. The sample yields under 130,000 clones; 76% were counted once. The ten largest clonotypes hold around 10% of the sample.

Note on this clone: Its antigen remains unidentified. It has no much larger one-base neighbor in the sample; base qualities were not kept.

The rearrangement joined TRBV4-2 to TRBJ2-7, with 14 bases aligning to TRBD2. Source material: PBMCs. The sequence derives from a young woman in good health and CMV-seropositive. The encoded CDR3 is CASSQEGPPPGLAGDYEQYF. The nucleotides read TGTGCCAGCAGCCAAGAAGGCCCCCCCCCGGGACTAGCGGGGGATTACGAGCAGTACTTC.